This TCR beta chain was recorded in a study of blood T cell repertoires in COVID-19. Across the whole study: Whether acute or convalescent, the COVID-19 samples came from the United States, Italy and Spain.

Using immunoSEQ multiplex PCR, the repertoire was profiled, and TCRdb retains in-frame clones only, with some absent. There are roughly 220,000 clones in the sample; roughly 84% occur only once, and 15% to 20% lies in the top ten. The CDR3 covers 16 residues. CDR1 SGDLS and CDR2 YYNGEE come from the germline V gene. Trimming shortened V by 3 bases and J by 4 bases, and 19 bases separated the two germline ends. Sequencing was performed on peripheral blood. This rearrangement joins TRBV9 to TRBJ1-1; tentatively, D is TRBD1 (5 bases). The source of this sequence is a man aged 25-40 years with active or convalescent COVID-19. DNA for the CDR3: TGTGCCAGCAGCGCGGGGGGACCCGGGCGGGGCACTGAAGCTTTCTTT. Encoded protein: CASSAGGPGRGTEAFF.